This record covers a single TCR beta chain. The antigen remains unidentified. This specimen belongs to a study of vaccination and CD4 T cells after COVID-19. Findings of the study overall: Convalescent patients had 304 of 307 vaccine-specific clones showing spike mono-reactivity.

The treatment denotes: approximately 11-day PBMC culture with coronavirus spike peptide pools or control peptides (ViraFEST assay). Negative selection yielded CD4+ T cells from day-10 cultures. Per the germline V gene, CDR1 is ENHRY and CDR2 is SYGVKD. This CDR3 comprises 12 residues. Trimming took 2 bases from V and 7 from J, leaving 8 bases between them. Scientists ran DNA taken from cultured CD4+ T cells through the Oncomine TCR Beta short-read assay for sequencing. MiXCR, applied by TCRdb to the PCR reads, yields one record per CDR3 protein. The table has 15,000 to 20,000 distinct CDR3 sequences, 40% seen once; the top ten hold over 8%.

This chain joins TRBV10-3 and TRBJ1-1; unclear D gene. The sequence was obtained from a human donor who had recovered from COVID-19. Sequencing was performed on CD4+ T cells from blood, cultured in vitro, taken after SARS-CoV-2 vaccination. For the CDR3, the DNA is TGTGCCATCAGTGAGAATTGGGGTGAAGCTTTCTTT. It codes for CAISENWGEAFF.